This T cell receptor (beta chain) was captured in a study of blood T cell repertoires in COVID-19. Study-level background: There were acute and convalescent COVID-19 samples, and they came from the United States, Italy and Spain.

V lost 5 bases and J lost 5, with 9 bases in between. The germline CDR1 and CDR2 sequences are MNHEY and SMNVEV (reference sequence). There are 12 residues in the CDR3. The method was immunoSEQ multiplex PCR; TCRdb's version includes in-frame clones alone and lacks a portion of them. Among about 200,000 clones, about 88% were seen once, and the ten largest hold 3%. This clonotype originated in a man aged 60 to 69 with acute or convalescent COVID-19. The chain carries TRBV27 and TRBJ1-1, with D uncertain. The sequenced sample was peripheral blood. CDR3 sequence (DNA): TGTGCCAGCAGTGTCGAGGGAACTGAAGCTTTCTTT. Residues: CASSVEGTEAFF.